This is a list of T cell receptor beta chains from one sample in a study of T cell responses to AZD1222 COVID-19 vaccine. Using immunoSEQ multiplex PCR, the repertoire was profiled, and TCRdb retains in-frame clones only, with some absent. The sample includes approximately 79,000 clones, roughly four fifths of them seen just once. The sample consisted of peripheral blood, taken 28 days after the second AZD1222 dose. These receptors were collected from an adult who received the AZD1222 COVID-19 vaccine. Each CDR3 is given with its conserved first and last residue. Each record gives: D gene, clone size, J gene, V gene, CDR3 protein, CDR3 DNA. The D gene is left open where the match is weak. For some rows the clone size is stated as once, few or many, or as a class when expanded; others skip it.

NA NA TRBJ1-1 TRBV28 CASSLYGVAFF TGTGCCAGCAGTTTATACGGGGTAGCTTTCTTT
TRBD1 NA TRBJ2-7 TRBV15 CATSRRGQGSEQYF TGTGCCACCAGCAGAAGAGGACAGGGGAGCGAGCAGTACTTC
NA NA TRBJ2-6 TRBV9 CASSVGEYGSGANVLTF TGTGCCAGCAGCGTAGGTGAATACGGCTCTGGGGCCAACGTCCTGACTTTC
NA NA TRBJ1-1 TRBV11-3 CASSFEVNTEAFF TGTGCCAGCAGCTTTGAGGTGAACACTGAAGCTTTCTTT
NA NA TRBJ2-3 TRBV19 CASSIGGGKMDTQYF TGTGCCAGTAGTATTGGAGGGGGCAAGATGGATACGCAGTATTTT
NA NA TRBJ2-1 TRBV14 CASSRGGTVYNEQFF TGTGCCAGCAGCCGAGGCGGGACAGTCTACAATGAGCAGTTCTTC
TRBD1 NA TRBJ2-7 TRBV9 CASSVEGQGVVEQYF TGTGCCAGCAGCGTAGAGGGACAGGGAGTGGTCGAGCAGTACTTC
TRBD2 NA TRBJ2-2 TRBV29-1 CSVERLPGLEDTGELFF TGCAGCGTTGAGAGGCTCCCGGGACTAGAAGACACCGGGGAGCTGTTTTTT
NA NA TRBJ2-3 TRBV18 CASSPGVTDTQYF TGTGCCAGCTCACCCGGAGTTACAGATACGCAGTATTTT
NA NA TRBJ1-5 TRBV19 CASSIYRGTGDSSNQPQHF TGTGCCAGTAGTATATATCGGGGGACGGGAGATTCTAGTAATCAGCCCCAGCATTTT
NA once TRBJ1-6 TRBV9 CASSAQTGLNSPLHF TGTGCCAGCAGCGCTCAAACAGGGTTGAATTCACCCCTCCACTTT
TRBD2 NA TRBJ2-3 TRBV5-1 CASSLGTSERTDTQYF TGCGCCAGCAGCTTGGGGACTAGCGAACGCACAGATACGCAGTATTTT
TRBD2 NA TRBJ2-3 TRBV9 CASSEGGGTDTQYF TGTGCCAGCAGCGAGGGAGGGGGCACAGATACGCAGTATTTT
NA NA TRBJ1-2 TRBV21-1 CASSKGPGGQDYGYTF TGTGCCAGCAGCAAAGGCCCCGGCGGGCAGGACTATGGCTACACCTTC
TRBD1 NA TRBJ1-5 TRBV7-9 CASSLGDRRYSNQPQHF TGTGCCAGCAGCTTAGGGGACAGGCGTTATAGCAATCAGCCCCAGCATTTT
NA NA TRBJ1-2 TRBV27 CASSLSGPYGYTF TGTGCCAGCAGTTTAAGCGGGCCCTATGGCTACACCTTC
NA NA TRBJ1-1 TRBV19 CASSIRRGIEAFF TGTGCCAGTAGTATACGCAGGGGAATTGAAGCTTTCTTT
NA NA TRBJ2-1 TRBV9 CASSVVGGYNEQFF TGTGCCAGCAGCGTAGTGGGCGGGTACAATGAGCAGTTCTTC
TRBD1 NA TRBJ2-5 TRBV18 CASSPRDSTQETQYF TGTGCCAGCTCACCCCGGGACAGCACTCAAGAGACCCAGTACTTC
NA NA TRBJ2-5 TRBV7-7 CASSLGGRGLETQYF TGTGCTAGCAGCTTAGGTGGCAGGGGATTGGAGACCCAGTACTTC
NA NA TRBJ2-7 TRBV5-4 CASSRGSSDSYEQYF TGTGCCAGCAGCCGAGGCTCTAGCGACTCCTACGAGCAGTACTTC
NA NA TRBJ2-5 TRBV5-4 CASSSPTTGDLKETQYF TGTGCCAGCAGCTCTCCGACTACGGGGGACCTAAAAGAGACCCAGTACTTC
NA NA TRBJ2-7 TRBV27 CASSSGVTYEQYF TGTGCCAGCAGCAGTGGAGTAACCTACGAGCAGTACTTC
NA once TRBJ1-1 TRBV2 CASSEPLKEAFF TGTGCCAGCAGTGAACCCCTCAAGGAAGCTTTCTTT
NA NA TRBJ2-5 TRBV11-2 CASSLSLARGGETQYF TGTGCCAGCAGCTTGAGTTTAGCCAGGGGGGGGGAGACCCAGTACTTC
NA NA TRBJ1-1 TRBV10-3 CAISPGSPSSSEAFF TGTGCCATCAGTCCCGGGTCACCATCTTCTAGCGAAGCTTTCTTT
NA NA TRBJ2-2 TRBV7-9 CASSSLWNTGELFF TGTGCCAGCAGCTCGCTTTGGAACACCGGGGAGCTGTTTTTT
NA NA TRBJ1-1 TRBV9 CASSVEGSMNTEAFF TGTGCCAGCAGCGTAGAGGGCAGCATGAACACTGAAGCTTTCTTT
TRBD1 NA TRBJ2-2 TRBV19 CASSIRPGQGSAGELFF TGTGCCAGTAGTATACGCCCGGGACAGGGCAGCGCCGGGGAGCTGTTTTTT
NA NA TRBJ1-1 TRBV28 CASSFLQRNTEAFF TGTGCCAGCAGTTTTCTCCAGAGAAACACTGAAGCTTTCTTT
TRBD2 once TRBJ2-7 TRBV7-2 CASSLKTSGSNEQYF TGTGCCAGCAGCTTAAAAACTAGCGGGAGCAACGAGCAGTACTTC
TRBD2 NA TRBJ2-2 TRBV19 CASSDGLAANTGELFF TGTGCCAGTAGCGACGGACTAGCGGCGAATACCGGGGAGCTGTTTTTT
TRBD1 NA TRBJ2-5 TRBV24-1 CATSDPRQGPRETQYF TGTGCCACCAGTGACCCCCGACAGGGCCCGAGGGAGACCCAGTACTTC
TRBD1 few TRBJ2-2 TRBV27 CASIRTGDTGELFF TGTGCCAGCATCAGGACAGGTGACACCGGGGAGCTGTTTTTT
TRBD1 NA TRBJ2-1 TRBV28 CASSSGQGLYNEQFF TGTGCCAGCAGTTCGGGACAGGGTCTTTACAATGAGCAGTTCTTC
TRBD1 NA TRBJ2-7 TRBV9 CASSAGTGGEQYF TGTGCCAGCAGCGCCGGGACAGGGGGTGAGCAGTACTTC
NA few TRBJ1-2 TRBV10-3 CAISREGDGGYTF TGTGCCATCAGTAGAGAAGGGGACGGCGGCTACACCTTC
TRBD1 once TRBJ1-1 TRBV27 CASSVRDRGLGTEAFF TGTGCCAGCAGTGTCCGGGACAGAGGGCTGGGGACTGAAGCTTTCTTT
TRBD1 NA TRBJ1-2 TRBV5-1 CASSLKSQGAPGRYGYTF TGCGCCAGCAGCTTAAAGTCACAGGGGGCGCCTGGAAGATATGGCTACACCTTC
NA few TRBJ2-5 TRBV5-3 CARSLVKGSGETQYF TGTGCCAGAAGCTTGGTGAAGGGGTCGGGAGAGACCCAGTACTTC
NA NA TRBJ1-5 TRBV27 CASSSDLGLGNQPQHF TGTGCCAGCAGTTCGGATTTGGGTTTGGGCAATCAGCCCCAGCATTTT
NA NA TRBJ2-7 TRBV30 CAWIPNRPQQYF TGTGCCTGGATCCCTAACCGGCCTCAGCAGTACTTC
NA NA TRBJ1-1 TRBV4-3 CASSQDLRATEAFF TGCGCCAGCAGCCAAGATCTACGGGCTACTGAAGCTTTCTTT
NA NA TRBJ2-2 TRBV28 CAARRTLTGELFF TGTGCCGCTAGGCGGACCCTAACCGGGGAGCTGTTTTTT
TRBD2 NA TRBJ2-7 TRBV11-1 CASSPNAAGDHEQYF TGTGCCAGCAGCCCTAACGCAGCGGGAGACCACGAGCAGTACTTC
NA NA TRBJ1-2 TRBV16 CASSPRGDGYTF TGTGCCAGCAGTCCTCGGGGGGATGGCTACACCTTC
NA NA TRBJ1-1 TRBV6-5 CASSRQASASEAFF TGTGCCAGCAGTAGACAGGCCTCCGCTTCCGAAGCTTTCTTT
NA NA TRBJ2-7 TRBV6-2/TRBV6-3 CASSYIPESVRYEQYF TGTGCCAGCAGTTACATCCCAGAATCCGTGAGGTACGAGCAGTACTTC
TRBD2 once TRBJ2-7 TRBV5-1 CASSLTSGTTEQYF TGCGCCAGCAGCTTAACTAGCGGGACTACCGAGCAGTACTTC
NA few TRBJ1-1 TRBV6-5 CASSTTGRVDTEAFF TGTGCCAGCAGTACCACAGGGAGGGTCGACACTGAAGCTTTCTTT
NA once TRBJ2-7 TRBV14 CASGMAGGYEQYF TGTGCCAGCGGGATGGCAGGCGGCTACGAGCAGTACTTC
NA NA TRBJ1-4 TRBV5-6 CASSGTGLTNEKLFF TGTGCCAGCAGCGGAACAGGGTTGACTAATGAAAAACTGTTTTTT
NA NA TRBJ1-2 TRBV11-1 CASSTRTAYGYTF TGTGCCAGCAGCACACGGACAGCCTATGGCTACACCTTC
TRBD1 once TRBJ2-7 TRBV12-3/TRBV12-4 CASSWDRAYEQYF TGTGCCAGCAGCTGGGACAGGGCGTACGAGCAGTACTTC
NA NA TRBJ1-2 TRBV19 CASRVGNYGYTF TGTGCCAGTAGGGTAGGAAACTATGGCTACACCTTC
NA NA TRBJ2-2 TRBV9 CASSDGRSGELFF TGTGCCAGCAGCGACGGGCGCTCCGGGGAGCTGTTTTTT
TRBD1 NA TRBJ2-7 TRBV11-2 CASSAQGNYEQYF TGTGCCAGCTCCGCACAGGGGAACTACGAGCAGTACTTC
NA NA TRBJ2-1 TRBV7-3 CASSDSYNEQFF TGTGCCAGTTCCGACTCCTACAATGAGCAGTTCTTC
TRBD1 NA TRBJ2-7 TRBV7-3 CASSARTGAPYEQYF TGTGCCAGCAGCGCAAGGACAGGGGCCCCCTACGAGCAGTACTTC
NA NA TRBJ2-3 TRBV7-3 CASTGERASEPYTDTQYF TGTGCCAGCACTGGCGAGCGGGCCTCCGAGCCTTACACAGATACGCAGTATTTT